What follows is one T cell receptor (beta chain) and its context. The data belong to a study of T-cell memory formation after mild COVID-19. Each CDR3 protein gets one entry after TCRdb re-called the 5' RACE reads with MiXCR. Of about 540,000 distinct CDR3 sequences in the sample, around 21% were seen once. The specimen was PBMCs or a T cell subset sorted from them (not recorded which). The source is an adult woman who had mild COVID-19 (a few samples of this study predate the infection). Cell type and time point are not known.

CDR3 coding DNA: TGTGCCAGCAGCTCTCCTGACCCCGGGGGGAATTCACCCCTCCACTTT. This translates into CASSSPDPGGNSPLHF. This sequence joins TRBV7-9 and TRBJ1-6; weak D call: TRBD1 (5 bases). CDR1 is SEHNR, CDR2 FQNEAQ, per germline (reference sequence). The ends were cut back, 4 bases at V and 7 bases at J, with 17 bases in the middle. This CDR3 is 16 amino acids long.